This TCR beta chain was documented in a study of blood T cells in healthy people across ages. Study-level results: The long-lived group displayed more naive CD4+ cells, plus higher diversity, than the aged donors did. The fall in TCR beta diversity per million T cells was roughly linear with age. Unsorted PBMC material precluded a definitive naive versus antigen-experienced comparison.

A J-beta primer mix and a sample-barcoded 5' primer were used in a second PCR of about 6 to 12 cycles. TCRdb reanalysed the 5' RACE reads using MiXCR and keeps one entry per CDR3 protein. The sample consists of about a million distinct CDR3 sequences, roughly 51% of them appearing once. A note on this clonotype: The target antigen is unknown.

Deletions cut 0 bases from V and 2 bases from J, with 11 bases between. From germline, CDR1 is MNHEY and CDR2 SVGEGT. The CDR3 extends over 15 amino acids. Caucasian, healthy and from Russia, the donors were aged between about 6 and 90. Sequenced sample: blood. The clonotype comes from a woman aged 55-69 years in good health. The rearrangement uses TRBV6-2 or TRBV6-3 and TRBJ2-7; tentative D call: TRBD1 (5 bases). The CDR3 here is CASSYSGRATYEQYF. CDR3 in DNA: TGTGCCAGCAGTTACTCGGGCAGGGCGACCTACGAGCAGTACTTC.